The next 2 T cell receptor beta chains were all read from a single sample in a study of CD8+ T cells in alopecia areata. Following RNA extraction, reverse transcription yielded cDNA that acted as the sequencing template. Assay: immunoSEQ multiplex PCR; the TCRdb copy retains only in-frame clones and omits some. Of around 270,000 clones detected, roughly 64% appear once; the ten largest clones hold under 2%. The treatment here: oral pan-JAK inhibitor, 5-10 mg twice daily. The material was CD4+ T cells sorted from blood, obtained at week 24, from a patient treated with tofacitinib. All receptors derive from a human donor with alopecia areata.

The V call is TRBV6-6, the J call TRBJ2-2; no firm D call. V lost 8 bases, J lost 3 bases, and 10 bases lay in between. CDR1 and CDR2 from the germline V gene are MNHNY and SVGAGI (reference sequence). This CDR3 has 13 amino acids. In DNA form, the CDR3 reads TGTGCCAGCTTAACAGACCACACCGGGGAGCTGTTTTTT. Translation gives CASLTDHTGELFF.

V is TRBV7-9 and J is TRBJ2-2; D gene unclear. V was shortened by 5 bases and J by 4 bases, with 11 bases between the two germline ends. The germline V gene encodes CDR1 SEHNR and CDR2 FQNEAQ (reference sequence). The CDR3 contains 14 residues. The CDR3 loop reads CASSVGLATGELFF. CDR3 nucleotide sequence: TGTGCCAGCAGCGTAGGATTAGCCACCGGGGAGCTGTTTTTT.